The next 19 T cell receptor beta chains were all read from a single sample in a study of identical twins. TCRdb recomputed calls from the 5' RACE reads with MiXCR, one row per CDR3 protein. The sample consists of 510,000 or so distinct CDR3 sequences, approximately 16% of them appearing once. This sample was also put to use in a study of yellow fever vaccine responses in identical twins.

Sequences were obtained from CD4+ T cells sorted from blood. Source of these receptors: a young woman in good health.

The chain has TRBV6-2 or TRBV6-3 and TRBJ2-3; TRBD2 matches 7 bases. Germline V gives CDR1 MNHEY, CDR2 SVGEGT. The CDR3 has 16 amino acids. V dropped 5 bases and J dropped 2; count of bases not matched to a gene: 10. In nucleotides, the CDR3 is TGTGCCAGCAGTCGGGGGACTACCATCTCCACAGATACGCAGTATTTT. This codes for CASSRGTTISTDTQYF.

The chain recombines TRBV6-5 with TRBJ2-5; 7 bases fit TRBD2. V lost 5 bases to trimming and J lost 2 bases; unmatched junction nucleotides: 11. Germline lookup yields CDR1 MNHEY and CDR2 SVGAGI. The CDR3 has 16 residues. The CDR3 reads CASSHQRSGAQETQYF. The CDR3 coding sequence is TGTGCCAGCAGTCACCAACGAAGCGGGGCACAAGAGACCCAGTACTTC.

This clonotype was found many times. The chain links TRBV5-1 to TRBJ1-1, with a tentative D call TRBD1 (5 bases). This CDR3 comprises 15 residues. V was pared by 4 bases and J by 2 bases, with 15 bases between. Germline V lookup: CDR1 SGHRS, CDR2 YFSETQ. The CDR3 spells CASSPRGGGNTEAFF. For the CDR3, the DNA is TGCGCCAGCAGCCCACGGGGGGGTGGCAACACTGAAGCTTTCTTT.

The chain uses TRBV15 and TRBJ2-2; D is possibly TRBD1 (6 bases). The CDR3 is made up of 16 amino acids. CDR1 is LNHNV, CDR2 YYDKDF, per germline (reference sequence). Trimming pared 6 bases from V and 7 bases from J, leaving 21 bases between. The CDR3 nucleotides read TGTGCCACCAGAACTCCGGGACAAACGTTTGGCGGGGAGCTGTTTTTT. The encoded protein is CATRTPGQTFGGELFF. Full variable domain (missing parts from reference TRBV15 and TRBJ2-2): DAMVIQNPRYQVTQFGKPVTLSCSQTLNHNVMYWYQQKSSQAPKLLFHYYDKDFNNEADTPDNFQSRRPNTSFCFLDIRSPGLGDTAMYLCATRTPGQTFGGELFFGEGSRLTVL.

The CDR3 bases are TGTGCCAGCAGTTTAAAGACAGGCGCCTACGAGCAGTACTTC. Translating it yields CASSLKTGAYEQYF. The chain carries TRBV6-5 and TRBJ2-7, with a possible D match to TRBD1 (6 bases). Trimming stripped 4 bases from V and 2 bases from J, with 12 bases between. CDR1 and CDR2 from the germline V gene are MNHEY and SVGAGI. The CDR3 covers 14 residues.

V usage is TRBV6-5 and J usage is TRBJ2-3; possibly TRBD2 for D (5 bases). Germline CDR1 MNHEY, CDR2 SVGAGI. The CDR3 covers 16 residues. Trimming left V 1 base short and J 3 bases short, with 14 bases between. CDR3 nucleotides: TGTGCCAGCAGTTACTTCGTAGGGTCGGGGACAGATACGCAGTATTTT. It yields the protein CASSYFVGSGTDTQYF.

There are a few counts of this clonotype. The gene calls are TRBV7-9 and TRBJ1-1, with D possibly TRBD1 on 6 matching bases. Trimming removed 5 bases from V and 1 base from J, with 14 bases in between. Germline V lookup: CDR1 SEHNR, CDR2 FQNEAQ (reference sequence). This CDR3 region has 15 residues. The CDR3 nucleotides read TGTGCCAGCAGCCGGGGGACAAGGTGGAACACTGAAGCTTTCTTT. This encodes CASSRGTRWNTEAFF. Full variable domain (outside the CDR3, taken from reference TRBV7-9 and TRBJ1-1): DTGVSQNPRHKITKRGQNVTFRCDPISEHNRLYWYRQTLGQGPEFLTYFQNEAQLEKSRLLSDRFSAERPKGSFSTLEIQRTEQGDSAMYLCASSRGTRWNTEAFFGQGTRLTVV.

CDR3 DNA: TGTGCCAGCAGTTACTCAAGCGGGAAGCCAGATACGCAGTATTTT. This codes for CASSYSSGKPDTQYF. This chain links TRBV6-5 with TRBJ2-3; 7 bases agree with TRBD2. Looked up from germline, CDR1 is MNHEY and CDR2 is SVGAGI. The CDR3 totals 15 residues. Germline trimming cut 0 bases from V and 4 bases from J; bases unmatched to any gene: 4.

V and J are TRBV12-3 or TRBV12-4 and TRBJ2-1, with TRBD1 as a possible D gene (6 bases). Trimming removed 7 bases from V and 14 bases from J, with 18 bases in between. The CDR3 has 12 residues. CDR3 region: CASTSWGLGEFF. The DNA for the CDR3 is TGTGCCAGCACCTCATGGGGGCTGGGGGAGTTCTTC.

The chain combines TRBV20-1 with TRBJ1-4; 10 bases map to TRBD1. This CDR3 contains 14 residues. Germline assignment: CDR1 DFQATT and CDR2 SNEGSKA (reference sequence). Trimming cost V 5 bases and J 0 bases; bases outside gene matches: 0. The CDR3, as DNA: TGCAGTGCTGGACAGGGGGCAACTAATGAAAAACTGTTTTTT. Translating it yields CSAGQGATNEKLFF.

This clonotype was counted between two and nine times. The chain links TRBV6-1 to TRBJ2-7; D remains ambiguous. CDR1 is MNHNS, CDR2 SASEGT, per germline. CDR3 size: 13 residues. In DNA, the CDR3 is TGTGCCAGCAGTGAAGCGCTAGGTACAGAAGCTCACGTC. As protein: CASSEALGTEAHV.

This clonotype showed up many times. The chain links TRBV7-9 to TRBJ2-3; no definite D call. Trimming pared 5 bases from V and 2 bases from J, leaving 5 bases between. Germline V gene data show CDR1 as SEHNR and CDR2 as FQNEAQ (reference sequence). CDR3 length: 12 residues. The chain's CDR3 is CASSRITDTQYF. CDR3 DNA: TGTGCCAGCAGCCGGATCACAGATACGCAGTATTTT.

V is TRBV20-1 and J is TRBJ2-3; 13 positions match TRBD2. CDR1 is DFQATT and CDR2 is SNEGSKA in the germline V gene (reference sequence). V gave up 5 bases and J gave up 7 bases; unmatched junction bases: 6. The CDR3 is 14 amino acids. DNA for the CDR3: TGCAGTGCTCCTGAGGGACTAGCGGGGAATACGCAGTATTTT. Protein product: CSAPEGLAGNTQYF.

This clonotype was seen a few times. The rearrangement links TRBV24-1 to TRBJ2-5; 7 bases are a match to TRBD2. J lost 2 bases, V lost 4 bases, and 12 bases had no gene match. The CDR3 length is 17 residues. Germline loops: CDR1 KGHDR, CDR2 SFDVKD. Here the CDR3 DNA reads TGTGCCACCAGTGAGCAGCAGGGACTACCGTCACAAGAGACCCAGTACTTC. Translation gives CATSEQQGLPSQETQYF.

The chain has TRBV15 and TRBJ2-4, with D maybe TRBD2 (5 bases). CDR1 LNHNV and CDR2 YYDKDF come from the germline V gene (reference sequence). V lost 4 bases to trimming and J lost 7 bases, with 11 bases between them. The CDR3 has 13 amino acids. Written as DNA, the CDR3 is TGTGCCACCAGCACAGACACGGGGAACATTCAGTACTTC. Protein: CATSTDTGNIQYF.

The chain joins TRBV29-1 to TRBJ2-1, with a possible D match to TRBD2 (6 bases). The CDR3 sequence is 14 residues long. CDR1 and CDR2 (germline): SQVTM, ANQGSEA. Between the trimmed V and J ends, which lost 7 bases and 3 bases, there was a span of 16 bases. This CDR3 reads CSAKEREVYNEQFF. DNA for the CDR3: TGCAGCGCTAAAGAAAGGGAGGTCTACAATGAGCAGTTCTTC.

The chain uses TRBV27 and TRBJ1-6; 7 bases align to TRBD1. With V trimmed by 3 bases and J by 6 bases, 5 bases remained unmatched. Germline V gene data show CDR1 as MNHEY and CDR2 as SMNVEV (reference sequence). There are 15 residues in the CDR3. The CDR3 nucleotides are TGTGCCAGCAGTTTGGGGACAGCGTTTAATTCACCCCTCCACTTT. Residues: CASSLGTAFNSPLHF.

The rearrangement uses TRBV5-1 and TRBJ2-1; D gene uncertain. Germline CDR1 is SGHRS and CDR2 is YFSETQ. The germline V and J ends were trimmed by 0 bases and 8 bases, with 12 bases remaining between them. The CDR3 extends over 14 amino acids. The CDR3 coding sequence is TGCGCCAGCAGCTTGGTTACGTCCTCGGATGAGCAGTTCTTC. Protein sequence: CASSLVTSSDEQFF.

The chain couples TRBV7-2 to TRBJ2-1; weak D call: TRBD1 (6 bases). With 2 bases removed from V and 7 bases from J, the gap between germline ends came to 18 bases. CDR3 length equals 16 residues. Germline V gives CDR1 SGHTA, CDR2 FQGNSA. The CDR3 loop reads CASSLTSGVAPNEQFF. The CDR3 coding sequence is TGTGCCAGCAGCTTAACCTCAGGGGTAGCCCCAAATGAGCAGTTCTTC.